Listed here are 22 T cell receptor beta chains from one sample, sequenced in a study of regulatory T cells in long-lasting Graves disease. The TCR beta library used iRepertoire HTBI primers with Arm-PCR amplification of CDR3. TCRdb re-analysed the multiplex PCR reads in MiXCR, keeping a single row per CDR3 protein. The profile shows 310,000 or so distinct CDR3 sequences, 15% to 20% of them singletons. Regarding time point: persistent/refractory GD, antithyroid drugs over 5 years with positive TRAb. Construction of the TCR library relied on RNA isolated from PBMCs. The starting material was peripheral blood mononuclear cells (PBMCs), obtained when the disease was refractory, from a patient treated with antithyroid drugs. The origin of the receptors is a female donor with Graves disease.

The sample holds many counts of this clonotype. The chain couples TRBV12-5 to TRBJ1-2; D unresolved. This CDR3 region has 12 residues. V lost 2 bases and J lost 7, with 8 bases in between. CDR1 is LGHNT, CDR2 FRNRAP, per germline. The CDR3 region has the DNA TGTGCTAGTGGTTTGCCATCTGCTGGCTACACCTTC. It is translated as CASGLPSAGYTF. Full variable domain (remainder filled in from reference TRBV12-5 and TRBJ1-2): DARVTQTPRHKVTEMGQEVTMRCQPILGHNTVFWYRQTMMQGLELLAYFRNRAPLDDSGMPKDRFSAEMPDATLATLKIQPSEPRDSAVYFCASGLPSAGYTFGSGTRLTVV.

There are a few counts of this clonotype. This sequence joins TRBV14 and TRBJ1-1; D call uncertain. V shed 2 bases and J shed 3 bases, with 4 bases lying between them. Germline CDR1 and CDR2: SGHDN and FVKESK. CDR3 size: 12 residues. Here the CDR3 reads CASSQRDTEAFF. The CDR3 region has the DNA TGTGCCAGCAGCCAAAGAGACACTGAAGCTTTCTTT.

This chain connects TRBV12-3 or TRBV12-4 to TRBJ2-7; the match to TRBD2 covers 14 bases. J gave up 7 bases and V 3 bases, and 5 bases lay outside the gene matches. This CDR3 has 15 amino acids. In nucleotides, the CDR3 is TGTGCCAGCAGTTTCTGGGGACTAGCGGGGGAAGAGCAGTACTTC. Translation gives CASSFWGLAGEEQYF.

This chain joins TRBV7-2 and TRBJ2-7, with 10 nucleotides matching TRBD2. Germline V gives CDR1 SGHTA, CDR2 FQGNSA. The trim removed 5 bases at V and 11 bases at J, leaving 9 bases unmatched. The CDR3 has 13 residues. The CDR3 nucleotides read TGTGCCAGCAGCGATTCTAGCGGGGGACCAGAGTACTTC. Amino acid sequence: CASSDSSGGPEYF.

Note on this clonotype: A much more abundant neighbour one base away suggests this may be a read error. The V gene is TRBV20-1, the J gene TRBJ1-2; D possibly corresponds to TRBD1 (6 bases). Looked up from germline, CDR1 is DFQATT and CDR2 is SNEGSKA (reference sequence). The CDR3 is 13 amino acids. The V end was cut by 6 bases, the J end by 6 bases, with 17 bases between. The CDR3 bases are TGCAGTGCGGGGGCCTCCCTGGCGGATGGCTACACCTTC. Protein sequence: CSAGASLADGYTF.

This clonotype was detected only a few times. The J gene is TRBJ1-1, the V gene TRBV5-1; D unresolved. V dropped 1 base and J dropped 1 base, with 8 bases sitting between them. This CDR3 has 14 residues. In germline, CDR1 is SGHRS, CDR2 YFSETQ. The CDR3 sequence is CASSLTSWNTEAFF. As DNA, the CDR3 is TGCGCCAGCAGCTTGACGTCGTGGAACACTGAAGCTTTCTTT.

This clonotype was seen more than once but under ten times. This chain connects TRBV20-1 to TRBJ2-4; the match to TRBD1 covers 7 bases. Trimming removed 5 bases from V and 2 bases from J; junction bases left unmatched: 9. This CDR3 is built from 15 residues. Germline V gives CDR1 DFQATT, CDR2 SNEGSKA (reference sequence). The CDR3 here is CSAVEGGLSKNIQYF. The CDR3 DNA is TGCAGTGCTGTCGAAGGGGGCTTATCCAAAAACATTCAGTACTTC.

This clonotype appeared many times. The V call is TRBV29-1, the J call TRBJ2-7, with TRBD2 identical over 9 bases. Germline values: CDR1 SQVTM, CDR2 ANQGSEA. CDR3 length: 15 amino acids. J lost 4 bases, V lost 2 bases, and 9 bases had no gene match. CDR3 sequence: CSVENDSGSQYEQYF. DNA for the CDR3: TGCAGCGTTGAAAACGATAGCGGGAGCCAGTACGAGCAGTACTTC.

This clonotype showed up just once. The chain has TRBV3-1 and TRBJ2-2; D perhaps matches TRBD2 (5 bases). The CDR3 sequence is 16 residues long. The germline V and J ends were trimmed by 1 base and 4 bases, with 13 bases remaining between them. Germline CDR1 is LGHDT and CDR2 is YNNKEL (reference sequence). The CDR3 DNA reads TGTGCCAGCAGCCAAGGTCAGAGGGAAGTCACCGGGGAGCTGTTTTTT. Protein: CASSQGQREVTGELFF.

This clonotype was seen once. This may arise from a read error, as a much more abundant clone is one base away. The genes are TRBV20-1 and TRBJ2-7; D remains unclear. The V end was cut by 0 bases, the J end by 2 bases, with 5 bases between. Germline V CDR1 and CDR2: DFQATT, SNEGSKA (reference sequence). The CDR3 contains 12 residues. The CDR3, as DNA: TGCAGTGCTAGAGATCGAGCCTACGAGCAGTACTTC. It is translated as CSARDRAYEQYF.

V and J are TRBV29-1 and TRBJ2-6; D unresolved. Germline CDR1 SQVTM, CDR2 ANQGSEA. The CDR3 loop spans 9 amino acids. The CDR3 nucleotides are TGCAGGGACCTCAACGTCCTGACTTTC. It specifies CRDLNVLTF.

The chain has TRBV20-1 and TRBJ2-3; D ambiguous. V was pared by 3 bases and J by 1 base, with 5 bases between. In germline, CDR1 is DFQATT, CDR2 SNEGSKA (reference sequence). The CDR3 loop spans 12 amino acids. The DNA for the CDR3 is TGCAGTGCTAGTCACCGCACAGATACGCAGTATTTT. The encoded protein is CSASHRTDTQYF.

This clonotype was counted ten times or more. The J gene is TRBJ1-6, the V gene TRBV12-3 or TRBV12-4; D is ambiguous. This CDR3 region has 13 residues. V was pared by 1 base and J by 7 bases, with 5 bases between. Written as DNA, the CDR3 is TGTGCCAGCAGTTTAGATGGGAATTCACCCCTCCACTTT. Protein sequence: CASSLDGNSPLHF.

Note on this clonotype: A much larger clonotype is one base distant, so this may be a read error. This chain connects TRBV14 to TRBJ1-3, with TRBD1 matching over 7 bases. Trimming at V came to 3 bases and at J to 0 bases, leaving 5 bases not matched to a gene. CDR3 length: 16 residues. Per germline, CDR1 SGHDN and CDR2 FVKESK. The CDR3 DNA sequence: TGTGCCAGCAGCCAGGGACAGTTCTACTCTGGAAACACCATATATTTT. Translation: CASSQGQFYSGNTIYF.

This clonotype was seen ten or more times. The rearrangement links TRBV7-2 to TRBJ2-5, with TRBD1 as a possible D gene (6 bases). The V end lost 2 bases, the J end lost 3 bases, and 7 bases lay between the germline ends. CDR3 length equals 13 residues. Germline V gene sequence: CDR1 SGHTA, CDR2 FQGNSA. This CDR3 is CASSLNREETQYF. CDR3 in DNA: TGTGCCAGCAGCTTAAACAGGGAAGAGACCCAGTACTTC.

Remarks on this clonotype: The junction shows a germline mismatch at one end, possibly a read error. The J gene is TRBJ2-5, the V gene TRBV20-1; 8 bases map to TRBD2. The CDR3 runs 15 residues. Germline V lookup: CDR1 DFQATT, CDR2 SNEGSKA (reference sequence). The CDR3 coding sequence is TGCAGTGCAAGAGCGGGGGCGGGTGTTGGAGAGACCCAGTACTTC. The encoded protein is CSARAGAGVGETQYF.

On this clonotype: A read error may explain this, as a much larger clone is one base away. The V and J genes are TRBV2 and TRBJ2-5, with 9 bases aligning to TRBD1. The CDR3 extends over 14 amino acids. Germline-derived CDR1 and CDR2 are SNHLY and FYNNEI. In DNA, the CDR3 is TGTGCCAGCAGGCAACAGGGGGCGCGGGAGAACCAGTACTTC. Translating gives CASRQQGARENQYF.

This clonotype was counted a few times. This sequence joins TRBV19 and TRBJ2-2, with 7 bases matching TRBD1. This CDR3 is 14 amino acids long. The V gene end was trimmed by 7 bases and the J gene end by 3 bases; junction bases not matched to a gene: 5. Germline-derived CDR1 and CDR2 are LNHDA and SQIVND (reference sequence). The CDR3 region has the DNA TGTGCCAGTACCACAGGGGTATACACCGGGGAGCTGTTTTTT. This sequence encodes CASTTGVYTGELFF.

Ten or more counts support this clonotype. The chain uses TRBV2 and TRBJ1-1; 8 positions match TRBD1. V shed 6 bases, J shed 11 bases, and the junction held 11 bases outside the gene matches. This CDR3 is built from 13 residues. CDR1 and CDR2 from the germline V gene are SNHLY and FYNNEI. The CDR3 spells CASSPGQVMRAFF. For the CDR3, the DNA is TGTGCCAGCAGCCCGGGACAGGTAATGAGGGCTTTCTTT.

This clonotype was seen many times. V usage is TRBV28 and J usage is TRBJ1-2; no reliable D call. The length of the CDR3 is 15 residues. Germline values: CDR1 MDHEN, CDR2 SYDVKM. V was clipped by 6 bases and J by 4 bases, with 18 bases between them. The CDR3 protein is CASSPGSIMSYGYTF. The CDR3 DNA reads as TGTGCCAGCAGCCCCGGATCCATCATGAGCTATGGCTACACCTTC.

This clonotype was recorded many times. The chain employs TRBV28 and TRBJ1-4; no clear D. This CDR3 is 15 amino acids long. Trimming removed 7 bases from V and 6 bases from J, with 18 bases in between. The germline V gene has CDR1 MDHEN and CDR2 SYDVKM. Here the CDR3 reads CASKDPLSEYEKLFF. DNA of the CDR3: TGTGCCAGCAAGGACCCGCTCTCAGAGTATGAAAAACTGTTTTTT.

This clonotype has only a few counts. A much larger clone differs by one base, so this may be a read error. The V call is TRBV2, the J call TRBJ2-2; TRBD1 might be the D (7 bases). This CDR3 contains 14 residues. CDR1 is SNHLY, CDR2 FYNNEI, per germline. CDR3 sequence reads: CARADRANTGGLFF. Here the CDR3 DNA reads TGTGCCAGGGCAGACAGGGCAAACACCGGGGGGCTGTTTTTT.